This T cell receptor (beta chain) originates from a study of graft-versus-host responses after intestinal transplantation. Study summary: All of the recipients had induction that used anti-thymocyte globulin, then tacrolimus and steroids for about 3 years. General study points: Where graft-donor T cell macrochimerism was present, patients had high graft-versus-host to host-versus-graft clonal ratios in allografts. Analysis identified GvH clones in recipient marrow, with some appearing first in ileum or blood.

The length of the CDR3 is 14 residues. V lost 6 bases, J lost 1 base, and 12 bases lay in between. Germline V gives CDR1 MNHEY, CDR2 SVGAGI. A note on this clone: What it binds is unknown.

TCRdb's table, derived via immunoSEQ multiplex PCR, lists solely in-frame clones and lacks some. Among tens of thousands of clones, roughly 82% were seen once, and the ten largest hold 0.55% to 0.8%. The rearrangement uses TRBV6-5 and TRBJ1-1, with D maybe TRBD1 (6 bases). The sequence came from a human donor who received an intestinal transplant. This sample comprised unstimulated CD4+ T cells sorted from spleen or lymph node cells, obtained before intestinal transplant. CDR3 loop: CASRRQEGNTEAFF. The CDR3 DNA is TGTGCCAGCAGACGACAGGAGGGGAACACTGAAGCTTTCTTT.